What follows is one TCR beta chain and its context. Antigen specificity is unknown. From germline, CDR1 is SGHAT and CDR2 FQNNGV. The CDR3 consists of 11 residues. The ends were cut back, 8 bases at V and 3 bases at J, with 8 bases in the middle. As for treatment: over 15 received Ad26.COV2.S at low or high dose, single or two shots; 5 received placebo; per-sample allocation not given. Material that was analyzed had been drawn on day 63 after the first vaccine or placebo injection. The entry originates in a study of Ad26.COV2.S vaccination and SARS-CoV-2 variants. Broader study findings: Marked by substantial breadth, spike-specific CD8+ and CD4+ T cell responses were reportedly seen after vaccination. Vaccine recipients posted higher spike-specific TCR breadth than their placebo counterparts.

Assay used: immunoSEQ multiplex PCR; TCRdb lists only in-frame clones, some missing. The table records roughly 400,000 clones, about 90% of them present only once. This receptor was taken from a person aged 18 to 65 who received the Ad26.COV2.S COVID-19 vaccine or a placebo. This chain links TRBV11-2 with TRBJ2-7; D is uncertain. Sequenced material: peripheral blood, taken in a trial of Ad26.COV2.S vaccine versus placebo. CDR3 loop: CASEVLYEQYF. The CDR3 region has the DNA TGTGCCAGCGAGGTTCTCTACGAGCAGTACTTC. Together with reference TRBV11-2 and TRBJ2-7, the CDR3 gives the full variable domain: EAGVAQSPRYKIIEKRQSVAFWCNPISGHATLYWYQQILGQGPKLLIQFQNNGVVDDSQLPKDRFSAERLKGVDSTLKIQPAKLEDSAVYLCASEVLYEQYFGPGTRLTVT.